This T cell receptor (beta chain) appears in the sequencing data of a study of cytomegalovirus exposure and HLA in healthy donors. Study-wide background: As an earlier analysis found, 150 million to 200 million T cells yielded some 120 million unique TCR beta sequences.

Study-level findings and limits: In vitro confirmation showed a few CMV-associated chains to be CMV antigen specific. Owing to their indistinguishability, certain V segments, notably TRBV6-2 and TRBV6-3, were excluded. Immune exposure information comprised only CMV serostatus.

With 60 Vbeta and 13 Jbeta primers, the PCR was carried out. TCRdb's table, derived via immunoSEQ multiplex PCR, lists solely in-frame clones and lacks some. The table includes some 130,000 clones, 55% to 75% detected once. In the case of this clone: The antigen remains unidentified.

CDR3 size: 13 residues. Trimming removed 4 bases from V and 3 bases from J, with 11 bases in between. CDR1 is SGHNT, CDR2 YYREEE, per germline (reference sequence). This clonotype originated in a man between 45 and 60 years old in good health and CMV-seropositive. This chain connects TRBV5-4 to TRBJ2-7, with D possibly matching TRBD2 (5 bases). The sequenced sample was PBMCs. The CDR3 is CASSPRGNYEQYF. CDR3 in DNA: TGTGCCAGCAGCCCTCGGGGAAACTACGAGCAGTACTTC.